Each of the 9 T cell receptor beta chains below was sequenced from the same sample in a study of T cells in Graves' hyperthyroidism and ophthalmopathy. From RNA transcripts, TCR beta CDR3 regions were amplified. The HTBI primer set drove a first-round RT-PCR of the TCR CDR3. TCRdb used MiXCR to reprocess the multiplex PCR reads, holding one entry per CDR3 protein. This sample has approximately 610,000 distinct CDR3 sequences, with over 12% found just once. Sequenced material: blood. These receptors came from a woman in her forties with Graves' ophthalmopathy.

This clonotype occurred many times. This chain connects TRBV20-1 to TRBJ2-7; D remains ambiguous. Per the germline V gene, CDR1 is DFQATT and CDR2 is SNEGSKA (reference sequence). The length of the CDR3 is 11 residues. The germline V and J ends were trimmed by 3 bases and 6 bases, with 9 bases remaining between them. The CDR3 sequence: CSASVWSEQYF. In nucleotides, the CDR3 is TGCAGTGCTAGCGTGTGGTCCGAGCAGTACTTC.

In this sample, this clonotype turned up many times. The V and J genes are TRBV19 and TRBJ1-2; no clear D gene. This CDR3 comprises 12 residues. Trimming took 5 bases from V and 3 from J, leaving 7 bases between them. The germline gives CDR1 LNHDA, CDR2 SQIVND (reference sequence). Here the CDR3 reads CASSSEDYGYTF. In DNA form, the CDR3 reads TGTGCCAGTAGTTCGGAGGACTATGGCTACACCTTC.

This clonotype appeared a single time. This rearrangement joins TRBV6-2 or TRBV6-3 to TRBJ2-5, with 10 bases aligning to TRBD2. Germline V gene lookup returns CDR1 MNHEY and CDR2 SVGEGT. The CDR3 runs 14 residues. The V gene end was trimmed by 2 bases and the J gene end by 4 bases; junction bases not matched to a gene: 1. In DNA, the CDR3 is TGTGCCAGCAGTTACATAGCGGGAGGAGAGACCCAGTACTTC. Protein sequence: CASSYIAGGETQYF.

This clonotype was picked up many times. This chain connects TRBV28 to TRBJ2-7; the D gene is possibly TRBD1 (5 bases). CDR1 and CDR2 (germline): MDHEN, SYDVKM. The germline V and J ends were trimmed by 7 bases and 5 bases, with 12 bases remaining between them. The CDR3 consists of 12 residues. The CDR3 region is CASMSRRDEQYF. The CDR3 DNA reads TGTGCCAGCATGTCTCGCAGGGACGAGCAGTACTTC.

This clonotype was counted at least ten times. The chain carries TRBV12-3 or TRBV12-4 and TRBJ2-7; perhaps TRBD1 as D (5 bases). The CDR3 runs to 15 residues. The germline V and J ends were trimmed by 4 bases and 1 base, with 14 bases remaining between them. The CDR3 sequence is CASSSYKGASYEQYF. Here the CDR3 DNA reads TGTGCCAGCAGTTCCTATAAAGGGGCTTCCTACGAGCAGTACTTC.

Only a few counts were recorded for this clonotype. The CDR3 sequence: CASSYEGLSDGYTF. As DNA, the CDR3 is TGTGCCAGCAGTTATGAGGGGCTTAGTGATGGCTACACCTTC. This sequence joins TRBV6-5 and TRBJ1-2; weak D call: TRBD1 (5 bases). The V gene lost 3 bases and the J gene lost 6 bases, with 14 bases spanning the gap. Germline V gene lookup returns CDR1 MNHEY and CDR2 SVGAGI. The CDR3 is 14 residues long.

This clonotype was seen many times. The V gene is TRBV18, the J gene TRBJ2-7; D might be TRBD1 or TRBD2, each matching 7 bases. This CDR3 spans 15 amino acids. Per germline, CDR1 KGHSH and CDR2 LQKENI. Trimming stripped 0 bases from V and 7 bases from J, with 16 bases between. The CDR3 coding sequence is TGTGCCAGCTCACCACCGGCAGGGGGGGCGGGTGAGCAGTACTTC. It translates to CASSPPAGGAGEQYF.

V and J are TRBV6-1 and TRBJ2-2, with a weak D call TRBD2 (5 bases). CDR3 length equals 12 residues. CDR1 is MNHNS, CDR2 SASEGT, per germline. The V and J ends lost 9 bases and 8 bases respectively, with 13 bases between them. Written as DNA, the CDR3 is TGTGCCAGTGGGAGTTTCGAGGGGGAGCTGTTTTTT. It codes for CASGSFEGELFF.

The V call is TRBV25-1, the J call TRBJ1-3; D is unclear. The CDR3 has 12 residues. Trimming pared 11 bases from V and 3 bases from J, leaving 11 bases between. Germline CDR1 reads MGHDK; CDR2 reads SYGVNS. DNA of the CDR3: TGTGCCGTAGCGGGGTTTGGAAACACCATATATTTT. Amino acids: CAVAGFGNTIYF. The full variable domain, with the rest looked up from reference TRBV25-1 and TRBJ1-3, is EADIYQTPRYLVIGTGKKITLECSQTMGHDKMYWYQQDPGMELHLIHYSYGVNSTEKGDLSSESTVSRIRTEHFPLTLESARPSHTSQYLCAVAGFGNTIYFGEGSWLTVV.